The clone carrying this T cell receptor (beta chain) showed up just a few times. Its cognate antigen is unknown. Documented time point: patch test 2, 6 weeks after DPC sensitization. As for treatment: therapeutic diphenylcyclopropenone sensitization with weekly scalp DPC. Ahead of each patch test application, blood was drawn. The authors extracted total RNA from unfractionated whole blood. These data come from a study of human T cells and chemical hapten exposure. Regarding the study as a whole: Having alopecia, the donors may differ immunologically from healthy people.

The CDR3 consists of 11 residues. The V gene's germline CDR1 is SQVTM and CDR2 ANQGSEA. Unique molecular identifiers were attached to individual cDNA molecules during library preparation. MiXCR, run by TCRdb on the RACE reads, gives a single entry per CDR3 protein. The sample records approximately 80,000 distinct CDR3 sequences, about 10% being singletons. This specimen consisted of whole blood, obtained in connection with sensitization to the hapten diphenylcyclopropenone (DPC). J is TRBJ1-2 and V is TRBV29-1; D unresolved. This TCR was recovered from a woman younger than 45 with alopecia areata. Some clones in this sample may be carry-over from other donors' samples. The CDR3 spells CRVGPAGGYTF. Written as DNA, the CDR3 is TGCAGAGTGGGCCCCGCTGGCGGCTACACCTTC.